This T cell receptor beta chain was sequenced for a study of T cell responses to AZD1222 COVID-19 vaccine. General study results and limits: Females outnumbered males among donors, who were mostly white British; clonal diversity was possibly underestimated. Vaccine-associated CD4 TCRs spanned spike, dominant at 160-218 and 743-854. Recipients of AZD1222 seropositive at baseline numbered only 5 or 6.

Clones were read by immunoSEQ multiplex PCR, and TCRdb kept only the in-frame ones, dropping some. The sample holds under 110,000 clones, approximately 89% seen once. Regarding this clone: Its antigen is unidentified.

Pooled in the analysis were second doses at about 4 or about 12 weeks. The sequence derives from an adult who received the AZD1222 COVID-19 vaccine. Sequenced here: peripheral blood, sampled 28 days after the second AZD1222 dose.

CDR3 coding DNA: TGTGCCAGCAGTGAGGGGACAGGGGGCTCCCATTTCTTC. Translated: CASSEGTGGSHFF. The chain employs TRBV2 and TRBJ2-1, with 12 bases fitting TRBD1. The CDR3 totals 13 residues. The germline CDR1 and CDR2 sequences are SNHLY and FYNNEI. The trim removed 3 bases at V and 16 bases at J, leaving 7 bases unmatched.